Reported below is one T cell receptor beta chain. Healthy donors served as the controls. They were matched for age and sex. TEMRA cells were FACS-enriched and CD8+ and CD4+ T cells negatively isolated. The data derive from a study of CD8 T cells in Susac syndrome. The V and J ends lost 4 bases and 1 base respectively, with 16 bases between them. Germline lookup yields CDR1 SEHNR and CDR2 FQNEAQ (reference sequence). This CDR3 region has 16 residues. When the RNA was reverse transcribed, random hexamers were used with an input of about 0.5 to 1 ug. Amplification of TCR beta CDR3 spanned 54 Vbeta and 13 Jbeta via immunoSEQ multiplex PCR. TCRdb passed the immunoSEQ multiplex PCR reads through MiXCR, listing each CDR3 protein once. The data contain roughly 47,000 distinct CDR3 sequences, 80% to 95% of them singletons.

The rearrangement uses TRBV7-9 and TRBJ1-1; maybe TRBD1 (5 bases). This TCR was recovered from a human donor in good health. The sample comprised CD8+ T cells from PBMCs. CDR3 nucleotide sequence: TGTGCCAGCAGCTCAGGGCTAGACTCTCAGAACACTGAAGCTTTCTTT. It yields the protein CASSSGLDSQNTEAFF. Filled out from reference TRBV7-9 and TRBJ1-1, the complete variable domain reads DTGVSQNPRHKITKRGQNVTFRCDPISEHNRLYWYRQTLGQGPEFLTYFQNEAQLEKSRLLSDRFSAERPKGSFSTLEIQRTEQGDSAMYLCASSSGLDSQNTEAFFGQGTRLTVV.